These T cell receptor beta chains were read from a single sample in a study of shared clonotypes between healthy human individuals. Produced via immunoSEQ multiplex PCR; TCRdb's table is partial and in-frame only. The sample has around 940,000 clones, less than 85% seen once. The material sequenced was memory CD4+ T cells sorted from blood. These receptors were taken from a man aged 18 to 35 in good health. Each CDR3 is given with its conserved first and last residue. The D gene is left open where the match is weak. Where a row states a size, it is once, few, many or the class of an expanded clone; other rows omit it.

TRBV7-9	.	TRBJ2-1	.	TGTGCCAGCAGCCCCCGGCCGGGGCCCTCCTACAATGAGCAGTTCTTC	CASSPRPGPSYNEQFF
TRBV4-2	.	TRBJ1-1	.	TGTGCCAGCAGCCCCCAGCTCGGCCTTAGGAACACTGAAGCTTTCTTT	CASSPQLGLRNTEAFF
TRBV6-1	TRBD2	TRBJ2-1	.	TGTGCCAGCAGGATTGGGGGAGGGTTTGATGAGCAGTTCTTC	CASRIGGGFDEQFF
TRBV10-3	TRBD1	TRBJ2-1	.	TGTGCCAGTCGACAGGGGTTGAACTACAATGAGCAGTTCTTC	CASRQGLNYNEQFF
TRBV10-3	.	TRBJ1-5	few	TGTGCCATCAGTGAACCGGCGGAGCCCCAGCATTTT	CAISEPAEPQHF
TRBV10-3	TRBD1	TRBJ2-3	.	TGTGCCATCAGTGAAGTAAACAGGGGGCGAGGAGATACGCAGTATTTT	CAISEVNRGRGDTQYF
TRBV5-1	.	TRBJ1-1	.	TGCGCCAGCAGCTTTGAGTGGGGACTAACTGAAGCTTTCTTT	CASSFEWGLTEAFF
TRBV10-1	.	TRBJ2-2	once	TGCGCCAGCAGCAGGGGGCCCGGGAGGACCGGGGAGCTGTTTTTT	CASSRGPGRTGELFF
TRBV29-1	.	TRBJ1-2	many	TGCAGCGTTGTAGGGCAGGACGGCTACACCTTC	CSVVGQDGYTF
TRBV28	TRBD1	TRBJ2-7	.	TGTGCCAGCAGTCCGACAGGGGGCCTTTTTATACAGTACTTC	CASSPTGGLFIQYF
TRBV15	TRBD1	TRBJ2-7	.	TGTGCCACCAGCACGCTTTCCGGGACAGGGATCTACGAGCAGTACTTC	CATSTLSGTGIYEQYF
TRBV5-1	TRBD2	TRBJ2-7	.	TGCGCCAGCAGACAAGAGCTAGCGGGAGATCTTGAGCAGTACTTC	CASRQELAGDLEQYF
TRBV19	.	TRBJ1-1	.	TGTGCCAGTAGTATGACGGGTGACAGACGGAGAGAAGCTTTCTTT	CASSMTGDRRREAFF
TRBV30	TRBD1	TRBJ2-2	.	TGTGCCTGGAGTCGCAGGGGGCGACCCGGGGAGCTGTTTTTT	CAWSRRGRPGELFF
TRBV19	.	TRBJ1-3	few	TGTGCCAGTAGTCCCTCGGGGGGAAACACCATATATTTT	CASSPSGGNTIYF
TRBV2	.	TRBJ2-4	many	TGTGCCAGCAGTGAAAAATCCCCCCGCCCCGCGGATAGAGCCAAAAACATTCAGTACTTC	CASSEKSPRPADRAKNIQYF
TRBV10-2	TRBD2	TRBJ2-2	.	TGCGCCAGCACTCGGGGGGTCCTCGCGAACACCGGGGAGCTGTTTTTT	CASTRGVLANTGELFF
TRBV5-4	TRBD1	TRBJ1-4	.	TGTGCCAGCAGCTTCGACAGGGTAAATGAAAAACTGTTTTTT	CASSFDRVNEKLFF
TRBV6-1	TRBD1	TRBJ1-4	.	TGTGCCAGCTTCGGGACAGGGGGTGAAAAACTGTTTTTT	CASFGTGGEKLFF
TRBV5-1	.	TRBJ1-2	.	TGCGCCAGCAGCAGTGAGGGATTCTATGGCTACACCTTC	CASSSEGFYGYTF
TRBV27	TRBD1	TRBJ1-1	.	TGTGCCAGCAGTTTATATGGACAGGGGGCTATTGAAGCTTTCTTT	CASSLYGQGAIEAFF
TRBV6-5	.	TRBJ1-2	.	TGTGCCAGCAGGCCCGTAGGTGGAAGCTATGGCTACACCTTC	CASRPVGGSYGYTF
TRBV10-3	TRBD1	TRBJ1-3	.	TGTGCCATCAGTGAGGGGACAGTATCTGGAAACACCATATATTTT	CAISEGTVSGNTIYF
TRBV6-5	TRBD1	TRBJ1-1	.	TGTGCCAGCAGACCCGACAGGGTTATGAACACTGAAGCTTTCTTT	CASRPDRVMNTEAFF
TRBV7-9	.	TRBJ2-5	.	TGTGCCAGCGGAAAGTGGAACGGGGAGACCCAGTACTTC	CASGKWNGETQYF
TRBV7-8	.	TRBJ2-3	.	TGTGCCAGCAGCTTAGCAGGGTATACGCAGTATTTT	CASSLAGYTQYF
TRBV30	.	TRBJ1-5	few	TGTGCCTGGAGTGTAAAGTTTTCCGTTGGAGATCAGCCCCAGCATTTT	CAWSVKFSVGDQPQHF
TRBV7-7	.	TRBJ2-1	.	TGTGCTAGCAGCTTAGAAGCTCCAGGGACCTCAAGTGTCTCCTACAATGAGCAGTTCTTC	CASSLEAPGTSSVSYNEQFF
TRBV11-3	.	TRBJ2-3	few	TGTGCCAGCAGCCCCGGAAGCCCCACAGATACGCAGTATTTT	CASSPGSPTDTQYF
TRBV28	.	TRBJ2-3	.	TGTGCCAGCATTAAATCGACAGGTCCAGATACGCAGTATTTT	CASIKSTGPDTQYF
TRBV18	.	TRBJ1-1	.	TGTGCCAGCTCCCCCAGGGAGAACGCTGAAGCTTTCTTT	CASSPRENAEAFF
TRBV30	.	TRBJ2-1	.	TGTGCCTGGAGTGTCGCAGTTAATGAGCAGTTCTTC	CAWSVAVNEQFF
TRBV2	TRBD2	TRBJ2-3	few	TGTGCCAGCAGTGGGGCCAGCGGGGGGGCCGATACGCAGTATTTT	CASSGASGGADTQYF
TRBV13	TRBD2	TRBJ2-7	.	TGTGCCAGCAGCTCCCAATGGACTAGCGGGAGTCTCCGAGGTTCAGTGGCCTACGAGCAGTACTTC	CASSSQWTSGSLRGSVAYEQYF
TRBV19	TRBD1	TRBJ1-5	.	TGTGCCAGTAGTATTGGACAGGGTTGGGATCAGCCCCAGCATTTT	CASSIGQGWDQPQHF
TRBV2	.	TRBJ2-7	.	TGTGCCAGCAGTAGCCAGGAGAAGGTCTTC	CASSSQEKVF
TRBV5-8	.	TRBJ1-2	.	TGTGCCAGCAGGGTGGGGGCAGTCTATGGCTACACCTTC	CASRVGAVYGYTF
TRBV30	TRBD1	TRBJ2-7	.	TGTGCCTGGAGTTCCCTGGGACAGGGGGTCTACGAGCAGTACTTC	CAWSSLGQGVYEQYF
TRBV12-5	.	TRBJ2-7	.	TGTGCTAGTTCCAACGACCCGGGCGAGCAGTACTTC	CASSNDPGEQYF
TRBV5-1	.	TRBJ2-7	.	TGCGCCAGCAGCCCGGACTCCTCTTCAGGTAGCGAGCAGTACTTC	CASSPDSSSGSEQYF
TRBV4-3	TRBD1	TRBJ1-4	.	TGCGCCAGCAGCCTCGGGACAGGGGGAGCGGCTAATGAAAAACTGTTTTTT	CASSLGTGGAANEKLFF
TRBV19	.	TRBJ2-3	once	TGTGCCCTTGAGGGGGGGACAGATACGCAGTATTTT	CALEGGTDTQYF
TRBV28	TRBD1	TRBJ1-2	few	TGTGCCAGCAGTTTAGGACAGGGGGCAGGTGGCTACACCTTC	CASSLGQGAGGYTF
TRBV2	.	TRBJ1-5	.	TGTGCCAGCAGTGGACAGCCCAATCAGCCCCAGCATTTT	CASSGQPNQPQHF
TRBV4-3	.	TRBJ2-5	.	TGCGCCAGCAGCCTGAATATATTCCAAGAGACCCAGTACTTC	CASSLNIFQETQYF
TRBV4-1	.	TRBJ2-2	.	TGCGCCAGCAGCCTCCCAAACCGGGCACACGGGGAGCTGTTTTTT	CASSLPNRAHGELFF
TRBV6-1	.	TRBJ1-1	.	TGTGCCAGCAGTGACCCCGTGGCTGAAGCTTTCTTT	CASSDPVAEAFF
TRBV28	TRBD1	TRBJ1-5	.	TGTGCCAGCAGTTTCCGACAGGGGGCGGGGCAGCCCCAGCATTTT	CASSFRQGAGQPQHF
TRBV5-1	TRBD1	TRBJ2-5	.	TGCGCCAGCAGCGGACAGGGGCGGAGGGAAAGCGTGGAGACCCAGTACTTC	CASSGQGRRESVETQYF
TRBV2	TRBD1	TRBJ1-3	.	TGTGCCAGCAGCGAACCCCGGACAGGGGGATATGTTGGAAACACCATATATTTT	CASSEPRTGGYVGNTIYF
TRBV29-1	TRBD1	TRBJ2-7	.	TGCAGCGTTGGAGGGTTGCAGGGACAGTACGAGCAGTACTTC	CSVGGLQGQYEQYF
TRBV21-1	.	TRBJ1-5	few	TGTGCCACCCCGGACAGGGAATGGGTTCAGCCCCAGCATTTT	CATPDREWVQPQHF
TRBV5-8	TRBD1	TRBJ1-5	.	TGTGCCAGCAGCGGCGGGACAGTAGAAGGCCAGCCCCAGCATTTT	CASSGGTVEGQPQHF